Listed below are T cell receptor beta chains from one sample, sequenced in a study of T-cell reconstitution after alpha-beta-depleted transplantation in children. TCRdb itself ran the PCR reads through MiXCR, one entry per CDR3 protein. In the table there are under 850,000 distinct CDR3 sequences, 10% to 15% of which are singletons. The starting material was PBMCs, obtained before TCRalphabeta/CD19-depleted stem cell transplant. The receptors derive from a girl aged 2 to 9 with congenital amegakaryocytic thrombocytopenia, due to receive a stem cell transplant. Both conserved end residues are part of each CDR3. Each record gives: J gene, V gene, CDR3 protein.

TRBJ2-3,TRBV20-1,CSASWGLGADTQYF
TRBJ1-5,TRBV7-8,CASSPVRLVGNQPQHF
TRBJ2-1,TRBV5-6,CASSLWQGLGNEQFF
TRBJ2-3,TRBV7-9,CASSFTSGRPADTQYF
TRBJ2-5,TRBV25-1,CASSDPGKETQYF
TRBJ2-3,TRBV20-1,CSARGNTGTDTQYF
TRBJ1-2,TRBV5-1,CASSFGSNYGYTF
TRBJ2-7,TRBV29-1,CSVEDWTGGPGEQYF
TRBJ1-4,TRBV20-1,CSALGPIAEKLFF
TRBJ2-5,TRBV29-1,CSVPGQGNFQETQYF
TRBJ1-4,TRBV20-1,CSASPQMGHEKLFF
TRBJ1-2,TRBV6-1,CASSRESGLAGYTF